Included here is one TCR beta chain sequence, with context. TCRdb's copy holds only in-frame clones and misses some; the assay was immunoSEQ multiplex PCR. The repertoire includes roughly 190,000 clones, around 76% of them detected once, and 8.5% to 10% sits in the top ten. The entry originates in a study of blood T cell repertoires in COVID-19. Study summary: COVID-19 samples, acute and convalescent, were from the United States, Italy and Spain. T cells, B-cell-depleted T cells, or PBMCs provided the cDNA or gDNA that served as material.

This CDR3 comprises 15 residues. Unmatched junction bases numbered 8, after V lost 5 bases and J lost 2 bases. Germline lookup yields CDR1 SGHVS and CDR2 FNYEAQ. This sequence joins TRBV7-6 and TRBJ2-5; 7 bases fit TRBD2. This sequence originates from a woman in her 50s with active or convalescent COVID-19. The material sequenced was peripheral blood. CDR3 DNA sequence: TGTGCCAGCAGCCAAGACACGGGGGGTCAAGAGACCCAGTACTTC. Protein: CASSQDTGGQETQYF.